Sequencing of this TCR beta chain was carried out in a study of cytomegalovirus exposure and HLA in healthy donors. Study-wide context: Some 77 million unique TCRs from HLA-typed donors were held in an early release of data.

In the PCR, 60 Vbeta and 13 Jbeta primers were used. Libraries were prepared by immunoSEQ multiplex PCR; TCRdb keeps only in-frame clonotypes and omits some of them. This sample has 100,000 to 150,000 clones, with 75% to 90% found just once. The CDR3 contains 19 residues. Germline CDR1 reads LNHNV; CDR2 reads YYDKDF (reference sequence). Trimming took off 3 bases at V and 7 bases at J, with 28 bases between the two ends. What was sequenced was PBMCs. V gene TRBV15 combines with J gene TRBJ1-3, with no clear D. The clonotype was recovered from a man aged 25 to 40 in good health and CMV-seropositive. The CDR3 is CATSSDRDAGGRLVNTIYF. The CDR3 region has the DNA TGTGCCACCAGCAGTGACCGCGATGCCGGAGGGAGGTTGGTTAACACCATATATTTT. Looking up the rest from reference TRBV15 and TRBJ1-3 gives the full variable domain: DAMVIQNPRYQVTQFGKPVTLSCSQTLNHNVMYWYQQKSSQAPKLLFHYYDKDFNNEADTPDNFQSRRPNTSFCFLDIRSPGLGDTAMYLCATSSDRDAGGRLVNTIYFGEGSWLTVV.